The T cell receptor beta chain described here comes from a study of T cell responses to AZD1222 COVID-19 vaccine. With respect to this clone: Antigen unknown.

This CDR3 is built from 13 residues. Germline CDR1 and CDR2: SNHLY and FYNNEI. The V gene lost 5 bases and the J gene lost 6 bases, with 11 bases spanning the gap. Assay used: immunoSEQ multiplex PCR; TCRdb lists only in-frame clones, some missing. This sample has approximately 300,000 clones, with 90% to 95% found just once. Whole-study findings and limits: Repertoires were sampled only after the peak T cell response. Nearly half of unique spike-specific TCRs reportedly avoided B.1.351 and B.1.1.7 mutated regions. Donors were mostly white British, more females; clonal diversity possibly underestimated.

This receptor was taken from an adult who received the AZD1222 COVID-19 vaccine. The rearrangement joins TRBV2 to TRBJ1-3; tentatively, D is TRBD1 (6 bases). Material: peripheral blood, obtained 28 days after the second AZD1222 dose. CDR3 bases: TGTGCCAGCAGTTGGGGGGGCGAAAACACCATATATTTT. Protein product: CASSWGGENTIYF.